The entry that follows covers one T cell receptor (beta chain) sequence. The CDR3 covers 15 residues. CDR1 and CDR2 (germline): LGHNA, YNFKEQ. V lost 0 bases, J lost 5 bases, and 13 bases lay in between. TCRdb's table, derived via immunoSEQ multiplex PCR, lists solely in-frame clones and lacks some. The table shows tens of thousands of clones, with 80% to 90% occurring only once. This sample is part of a study of blood T cell repertoires in COVID-19. On the study more broadly: The analysed material was cDNA or gDNA that came from T cells, B-cell-depleted T cells, or PBMCs.

The specimen sequenced was peripheral blood. The V and J genes are TRBV4-2 and TRBJ2-5, with a tentative D call TRBD2 (5 bases). This clonotype was sampled from a human donor with active COVID-19. The donor label of this sample is uncertain. In nucleotides, the CDR3 is TGTGCCAGCAGCCAAGATGCGAGAGGGTGGGAGACCCAGTACTTC. This translates into CASSQDARGWETQYF.